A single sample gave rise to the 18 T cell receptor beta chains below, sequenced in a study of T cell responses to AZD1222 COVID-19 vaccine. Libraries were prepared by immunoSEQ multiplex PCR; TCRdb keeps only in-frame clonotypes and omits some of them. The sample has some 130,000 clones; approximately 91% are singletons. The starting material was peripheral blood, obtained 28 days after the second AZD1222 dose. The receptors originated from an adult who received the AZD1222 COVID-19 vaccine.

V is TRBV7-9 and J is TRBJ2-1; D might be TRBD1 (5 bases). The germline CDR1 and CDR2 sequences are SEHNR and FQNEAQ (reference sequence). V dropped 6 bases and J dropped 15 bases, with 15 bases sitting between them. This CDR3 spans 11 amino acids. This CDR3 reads CASRTDSWWFF. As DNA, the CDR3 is TGTGCCAGCAGAACAGACAGTTGGTGGTTCTTC.

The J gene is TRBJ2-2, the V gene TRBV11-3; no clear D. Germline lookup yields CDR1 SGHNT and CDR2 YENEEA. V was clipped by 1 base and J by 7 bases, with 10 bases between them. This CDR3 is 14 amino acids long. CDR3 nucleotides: TGTGCCAGCAGCTTAGCAGGCGTGGGCGGGGAGCTGTTTTTT. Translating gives CASSLAGVGGELFF.

The CDR3 is CASSTDFSLKPQHF. Here the CDR3 DNA reads TGTGCCAGCAGTACGGACTTCTCGTTAAAGCCCCAGCATTTT. This sequence joins TRBV6-5 and TRBJ1-5; D not resolved. Trimming took off 5 bases at V and 8 bases at J, with 16 bases between the two ends. The germline V gene has CDR1 MNHEY and CDR2 SVGAGI. This CDR3 is 14 amino acids long.

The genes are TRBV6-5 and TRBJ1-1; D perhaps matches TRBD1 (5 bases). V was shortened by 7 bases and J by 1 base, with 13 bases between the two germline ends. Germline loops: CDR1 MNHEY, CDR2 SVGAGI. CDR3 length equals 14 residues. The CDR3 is CASTGMGGNTEAFF. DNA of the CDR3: TGTGCCAGCACGGGAATGGGGGGGAACACTGAAGCTTTCTTT.

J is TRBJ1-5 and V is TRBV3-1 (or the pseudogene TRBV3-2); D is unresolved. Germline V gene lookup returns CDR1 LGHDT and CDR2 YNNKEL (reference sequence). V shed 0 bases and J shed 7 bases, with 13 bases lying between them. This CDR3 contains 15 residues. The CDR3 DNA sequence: TGTGCCAGCAGCCAAGACGGGCCCTCGGGGCAGCCCCAGCATTTT. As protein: CASSQDGPSGQPQHF.

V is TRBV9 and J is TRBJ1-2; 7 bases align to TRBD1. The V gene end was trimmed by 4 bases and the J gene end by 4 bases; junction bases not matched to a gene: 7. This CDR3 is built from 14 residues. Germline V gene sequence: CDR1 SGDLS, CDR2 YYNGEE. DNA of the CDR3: TGTGCCAGCAGCCTCGGCACAGGGGTCTATGGCTACACCTTC. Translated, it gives CASSLGTGVYGYTF.

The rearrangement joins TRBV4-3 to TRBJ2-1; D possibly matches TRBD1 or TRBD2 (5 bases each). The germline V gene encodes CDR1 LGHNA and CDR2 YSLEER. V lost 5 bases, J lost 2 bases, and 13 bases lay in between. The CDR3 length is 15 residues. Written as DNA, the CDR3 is TGCGCCAGCAGCGACCGGGACGGCCCCTACAATGAGCAGTTCTTC. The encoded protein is CASSDRDGPYNEQFF.

CDR3 nucleotide sequence: TGTGCCAGCAGCCCACAAGGGACTAGCCGCACCGGGGAGCTGTTTTTT. It encodes CASSPQGTSRTGELFF. The V and J genes are TRBV9 and TRBJ2-2, with 9 bases fitting TRBD2. Germline values: CDR1 SGDLS, CDR2 YYNGEE. CDR3 length: 16 amino acids. The trim removed 4 bases at V and 4 bases at J, leaving 8 bases unmatched. Filled out from reference TRBV9 and TRBJ2-2, the complete variable domain reads DSGVTQTPKHLITATGQRVTLRCSPRSGDLSVYWYQQSLDQGLQFLIQYYNGEERAKGNILERFSAQQFPDLHSELNLSSLELGDSALYFCASSPQGTSRTGELFFGEGSRLTVL.

CDR3 loop: CASSFSWQPSGADTQYF. In DNA form, the CDR3 reads TGTGCCAGCAGTTTTTCGTGGCAACCGAGTGGGGCAGATACGCAGTATTTT. The chain has TRBV28 and TRBJ2-3; D gene ambiguous. Germline loops: CDR1 MDHEN, CDR2 SYDVKM. V lost 3 bases, J lost 4 bases, and 20 bases lay in between. CDR3 length: 17 amino acids.

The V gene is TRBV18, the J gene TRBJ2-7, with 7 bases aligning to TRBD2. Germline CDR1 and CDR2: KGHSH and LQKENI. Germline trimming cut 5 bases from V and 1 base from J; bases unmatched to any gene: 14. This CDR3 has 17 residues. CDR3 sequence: CASSRGHGGSGSYEQYF. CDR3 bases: TGTGCCAGCTCAAGGGGCCATGGCGGGAGTGGGTCCTACGAGCAGTACTTC.

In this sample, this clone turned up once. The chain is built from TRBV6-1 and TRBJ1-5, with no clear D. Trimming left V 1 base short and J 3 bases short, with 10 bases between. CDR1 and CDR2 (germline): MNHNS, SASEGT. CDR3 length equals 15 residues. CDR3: CASSEVGGPNQPQHF. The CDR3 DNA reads TGTGCCAGCAGTGAAGTGGGTGGTCCCAATCAGCCCCAGCATTTT.

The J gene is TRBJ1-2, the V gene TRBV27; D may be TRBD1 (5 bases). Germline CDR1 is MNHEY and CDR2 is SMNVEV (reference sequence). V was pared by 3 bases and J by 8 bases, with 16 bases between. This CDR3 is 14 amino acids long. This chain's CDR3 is CASSLIGTSGGYTF. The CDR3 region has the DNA TGTGCCAGCAGTTTGATCGGGACTTCGGGGGGCTACACCTTC.

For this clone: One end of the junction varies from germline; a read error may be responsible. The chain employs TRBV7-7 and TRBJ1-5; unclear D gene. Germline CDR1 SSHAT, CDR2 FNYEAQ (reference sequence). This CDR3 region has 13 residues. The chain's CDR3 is CASSQDSNQPQHF. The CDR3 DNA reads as TGTGCTAGCAGCCAGGACAGCAATCAGCCCCAGCATTTT.

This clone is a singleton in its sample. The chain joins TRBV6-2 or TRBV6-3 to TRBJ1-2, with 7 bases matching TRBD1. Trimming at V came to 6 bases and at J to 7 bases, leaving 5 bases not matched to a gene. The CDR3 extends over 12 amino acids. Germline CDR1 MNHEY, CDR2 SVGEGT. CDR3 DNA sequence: TGTGCCAGCAGCATGACAGGGACTGGCTACACCTTC. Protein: CASSMTGTGYTF.

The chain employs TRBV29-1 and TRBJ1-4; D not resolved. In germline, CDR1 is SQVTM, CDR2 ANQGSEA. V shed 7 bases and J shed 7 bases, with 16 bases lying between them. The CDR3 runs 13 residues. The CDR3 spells CSAFPGWGEKLFF. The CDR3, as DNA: TGCAGCGCATTCCCGGGTTGGGGTGAAAAACTGTTTTTT.

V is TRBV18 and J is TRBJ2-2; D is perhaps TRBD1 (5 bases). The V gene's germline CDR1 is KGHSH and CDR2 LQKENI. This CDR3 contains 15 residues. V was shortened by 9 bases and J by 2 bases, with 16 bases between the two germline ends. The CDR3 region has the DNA TGTGCCAGTAGGAAGCAGGGAACTAACACCGGGGAGCTGTTTTTT. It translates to CASRKQGTNTGELFF. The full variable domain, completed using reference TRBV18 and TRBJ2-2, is NAGVMQNPRHLVRRRGQEARLRCSPMKGHSHVYWYRQLPEEGLKFMVYLQKENIIDESGMPKERFSAEFPKEGPSILRIQQVVRGDSAAYFCASRKQGTNTGELFFGEGSRLTVL.

The DNA for the CDR3 is TGTGCCAGCAGAACGACACAGGGGGCTTACGGGGAGCTGTTTTTT. Its protein is CASRTTQGAYGELFF. V and J are TRBV5-4 and TRBJ2-2, with 9 bases identical to TRBD1. The length of the CDR3 is 15 residues. Germline V CDR1 and CDR2: SGHNT, YYREEE (reference sequence). V lost 5 bases, J lost 7 bases, and 9 bases stayed unmatched. Based on the CDR3 plus reference TRBV5-4 and TRBJ2-2, the full variable domain is ETGVTQSPTHLIKTRGQQVTLRCSSQSGHNTVSWYQQALGQGPQFIFQYYREEENGRGNFPPRFSGLQFPNYSSELNVNALELDDSALYLCASRTTQGAYGELFFGEGSRLTVL.

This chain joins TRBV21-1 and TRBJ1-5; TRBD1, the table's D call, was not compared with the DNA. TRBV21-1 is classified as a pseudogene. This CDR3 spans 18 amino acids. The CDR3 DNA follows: TGTGCCAGCAGCAAAGGGACAGGGGGAAAGGGCGGCAATCAGCCCCAGCATTTT. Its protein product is CASSKGTGGKGGNQPQHF.